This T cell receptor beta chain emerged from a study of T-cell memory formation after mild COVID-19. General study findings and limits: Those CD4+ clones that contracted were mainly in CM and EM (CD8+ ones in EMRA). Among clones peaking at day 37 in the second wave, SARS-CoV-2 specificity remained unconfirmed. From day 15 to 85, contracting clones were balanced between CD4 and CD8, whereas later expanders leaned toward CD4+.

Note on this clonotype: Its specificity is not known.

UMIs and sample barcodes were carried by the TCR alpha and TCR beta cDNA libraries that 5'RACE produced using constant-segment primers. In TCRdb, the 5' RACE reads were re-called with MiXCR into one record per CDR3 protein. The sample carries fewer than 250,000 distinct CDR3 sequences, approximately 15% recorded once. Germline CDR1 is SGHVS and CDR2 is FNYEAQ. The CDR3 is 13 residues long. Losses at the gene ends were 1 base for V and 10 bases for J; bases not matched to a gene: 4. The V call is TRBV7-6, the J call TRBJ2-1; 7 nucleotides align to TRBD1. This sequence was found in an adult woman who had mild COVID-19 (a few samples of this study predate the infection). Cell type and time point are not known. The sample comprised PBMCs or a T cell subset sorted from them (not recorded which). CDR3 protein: CASSLGTGQEQFF. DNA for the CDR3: TGTGCCAGCAGCTTAGGGACAGGTCAAGAGCAGTTCTTC.